These 5 T cell receptor beta chains share one sample of origin, sequenced in a study of blood T cell repertoires in COVID-19. The table came from immunoSEQ multiplex PCR; TCRdb's copy has only in-frame clones and leaves some out. The sample holds about 250,000 clones, around 90% seen once. The sequencing input was peripheral blood. All receptors derive from a woman between 55 and 75 years old with COVID-19, enrolled during active disease.

This chain uses TRBV5-6 with TRBJ2-1, with TRBD2 identical over 13 bases. Unmatched junction bases numbered 7, after V lost 4 bases and J lost 6 bases. CDR1 SGHDT and CDR2 YYEEEE come from the germline V gene. The CDR3 has 16 residues. The CDR3 here is CASSPRLAGGVNEQFF. CDR3 nucleotides: TGTGCCAGCAGCCCCCGACTAGCGGGGGGTGTCAATGAGCAGTTCTTC.

This chain links TRBV27 with TRBJ2-4; 7 bases are a match to TRBD1. With 5 bases clipped from V and 2 bases from J, the junction kept 12 bases outside the gene matches. The CDR3 length is 17 residues. Per germline, CDR1 MNHEY and CDR2 SMNVEV (reference sequence). The CDR3 nucleotides are TGTGCCAGCAGTCCGACAGGGATTTACCACCCCAAAAACATTCAGTACTTC. Translated: CASSPTGIYHPKNIQYF.

The chain couples TRBV5-1 to TRBJ1-5, with 9 nucleotides matching TRBD1. The V gene's germline CDR1 is SGHRS and CDR2 YFSETQ. Germline trimming cut 4 bases from V and 6 bases from J; bases unmatched to any gene: 5. The CDR3 spans 14 residues. CDR3 DNA sequence: TGCGCCAGCAGCGAGGGACAGGGTGGTCAGCCCCAGCATTTT. This encodes CASSEGQGGQPQHF.

Only one count was recorded for this clone. In DNA form, the CDR3 reads TGTGCCAGCAGCTTGTCGACACACAATGAGCAGTTCTTC. Its translation: CASSLSTHNEQFF. This chain uses TRBV11-3 with TRBJ2-1, with no clear D. This CDR3 has 13 residues. The germline V gene has CDR1 SGHNT and CDR2 YENEEA. V lost 3 bases and J 5 bases, leaving 8 bases between the germline ends.

The chain links TRBV5-1 to TRBJ2-1; the match to TRBD2 covers 15 bases. The CDR3 length is 15 residues. Trimming took 4 bases from V and 8 from J; bases not matched to a gene: 4. Germline assignment: CDR1 SGHRS and CDR2 YFSETQ. This chain's CDR3 is CASSLGTSGGHEQFF. CDR3 in DNA: TGCGCCAGCAGCCTCGGGACTAGCGGGGGGCATGAGCAGTTCTTC.